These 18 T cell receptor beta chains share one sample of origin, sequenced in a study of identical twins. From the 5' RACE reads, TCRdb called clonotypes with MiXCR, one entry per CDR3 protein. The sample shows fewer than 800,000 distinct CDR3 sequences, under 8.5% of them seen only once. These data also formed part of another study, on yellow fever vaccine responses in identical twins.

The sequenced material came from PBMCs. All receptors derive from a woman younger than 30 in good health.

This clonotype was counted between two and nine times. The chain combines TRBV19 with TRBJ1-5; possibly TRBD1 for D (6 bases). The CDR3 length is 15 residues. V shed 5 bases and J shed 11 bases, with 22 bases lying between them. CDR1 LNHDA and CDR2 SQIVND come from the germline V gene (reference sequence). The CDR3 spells CASSERTDYRVAQHF. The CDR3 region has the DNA TGTGCCAGTAGTGAACGGACAGACTATAGGGTGGCCCAGCATTTT.

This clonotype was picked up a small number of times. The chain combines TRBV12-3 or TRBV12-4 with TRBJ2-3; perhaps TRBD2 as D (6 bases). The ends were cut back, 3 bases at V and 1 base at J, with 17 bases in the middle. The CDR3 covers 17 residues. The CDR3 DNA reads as TGTGCCAGCAGTTTTCCTAGCGCCAAGCGGGGCACAGATACGCAGTATTTT. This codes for CASSFPSAKRGTDTQYF.

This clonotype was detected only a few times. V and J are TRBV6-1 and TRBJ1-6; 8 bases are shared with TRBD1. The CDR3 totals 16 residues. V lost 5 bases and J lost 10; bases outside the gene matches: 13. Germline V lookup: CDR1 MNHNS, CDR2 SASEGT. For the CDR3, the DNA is TGTGCCAGCAGTCCCCGACCCGACAGGGGCGGGTCACCCCTCCACTTT. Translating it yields CASSPRPDRGGSPLHF.

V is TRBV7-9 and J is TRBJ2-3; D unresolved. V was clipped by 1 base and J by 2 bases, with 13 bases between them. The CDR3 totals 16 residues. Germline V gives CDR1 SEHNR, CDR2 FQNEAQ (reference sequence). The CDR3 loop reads CASSLGIIPITDTQYF. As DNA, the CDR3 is TGTGCCAGCAGCTTAGGGATCATACCTATCACAGATACGCAGTATTTT.

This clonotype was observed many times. The CDR3 is CASGGKGFYNEQFF. The DNA for the CDR3 is TGTGCCAGCGGGGGGAAGGGTTTCTACAATGAGCAGTTCTTC. The chain combines TRBV28 with TRBJ2-1, with TRBD2 as a possible D gene (6 bases). The V gene's germline CDR1 is MDHEN and CDR2 SYDVKM. Trimming pared 8 bases from V and 3 bases from J, leaving 14 bases between. The CDR3 extends over 14 amino acids.

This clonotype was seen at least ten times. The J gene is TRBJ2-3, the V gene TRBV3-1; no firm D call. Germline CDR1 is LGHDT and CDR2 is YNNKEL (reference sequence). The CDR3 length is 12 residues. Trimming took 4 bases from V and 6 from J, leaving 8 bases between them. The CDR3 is CASSPGLDTQYF. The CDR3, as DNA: TGTGCCAGCAGCCCCGGGTTGGATACGCAGTATTTT.

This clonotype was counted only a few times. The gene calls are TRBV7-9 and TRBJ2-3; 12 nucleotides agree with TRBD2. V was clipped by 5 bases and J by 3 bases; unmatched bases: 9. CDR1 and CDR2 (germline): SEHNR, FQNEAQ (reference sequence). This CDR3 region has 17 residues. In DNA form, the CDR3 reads TGTGCCAGCAGCCCTCACTCGACTAGCGGGAGTACAGATACGCAGTATTTT. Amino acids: CASSPHSTSGSTDTQYF.

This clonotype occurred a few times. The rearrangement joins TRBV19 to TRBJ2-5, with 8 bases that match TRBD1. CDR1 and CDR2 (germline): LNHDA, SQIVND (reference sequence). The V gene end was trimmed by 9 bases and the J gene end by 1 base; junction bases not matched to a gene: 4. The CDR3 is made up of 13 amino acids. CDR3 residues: CASRQGLQETQYF. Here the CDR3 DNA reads TGTGCCAGCAGACAGGGGCTCCAAGAGACCCAGTACTTC.

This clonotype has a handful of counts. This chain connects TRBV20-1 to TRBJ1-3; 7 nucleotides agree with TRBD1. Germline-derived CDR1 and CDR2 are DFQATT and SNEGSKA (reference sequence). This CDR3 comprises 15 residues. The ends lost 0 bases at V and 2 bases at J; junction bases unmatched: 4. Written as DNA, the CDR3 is TGCAGTGCTAGAGATCCACAGGGGCCTGGAAACACCATATATTTT. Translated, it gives CSARDPQGPGNTIYF.

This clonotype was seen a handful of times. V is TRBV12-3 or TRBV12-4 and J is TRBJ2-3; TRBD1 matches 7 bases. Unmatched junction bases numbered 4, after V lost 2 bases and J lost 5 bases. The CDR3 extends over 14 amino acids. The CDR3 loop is CASSLRGQEDTQYF. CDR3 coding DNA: TGTGCCAGCAGTTTAAGGGGGCAGGAAGATACGCAGTATTTT.

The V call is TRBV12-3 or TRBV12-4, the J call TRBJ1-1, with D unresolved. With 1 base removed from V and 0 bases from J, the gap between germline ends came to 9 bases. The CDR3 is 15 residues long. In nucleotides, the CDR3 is TGTGCCAGCAGTTTAGAGAAGGGAGTGAACACTGAAGCTTTCTTT. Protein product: CASSLEKGVNTEAFF.

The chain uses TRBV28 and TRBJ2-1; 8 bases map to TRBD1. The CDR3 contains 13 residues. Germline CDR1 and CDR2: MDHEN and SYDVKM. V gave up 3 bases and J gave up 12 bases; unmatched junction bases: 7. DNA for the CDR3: TGTGCCAGCAGTTTTCCGGGGACAGGACGGCAGTTCTTC. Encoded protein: CASSFPGTGRQFF.

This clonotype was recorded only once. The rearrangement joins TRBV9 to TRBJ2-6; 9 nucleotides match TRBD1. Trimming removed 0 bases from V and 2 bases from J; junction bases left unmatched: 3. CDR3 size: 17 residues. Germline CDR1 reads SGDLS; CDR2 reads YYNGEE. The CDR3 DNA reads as TGTGCCAGCAGCGTAGAGGACAGGGGAACTGGGGCCAACGTCCTGACTTTC. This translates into CASSVEDRGTGANVLTF.

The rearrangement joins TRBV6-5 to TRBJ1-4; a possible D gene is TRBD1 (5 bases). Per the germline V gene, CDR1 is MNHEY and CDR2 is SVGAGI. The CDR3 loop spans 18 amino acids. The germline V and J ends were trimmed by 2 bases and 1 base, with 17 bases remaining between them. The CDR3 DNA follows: TGTGCCAGCAGTTACAGTCATGGGACCCAGGGAACTAATGAAAAACTGTTTTTT. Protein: CASSYSHGTQGTNEKLFF.

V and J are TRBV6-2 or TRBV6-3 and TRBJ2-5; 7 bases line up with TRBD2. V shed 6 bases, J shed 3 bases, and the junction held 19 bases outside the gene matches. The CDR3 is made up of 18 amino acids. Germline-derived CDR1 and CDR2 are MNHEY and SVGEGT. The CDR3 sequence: CASSPGLYFPQGKETQYF. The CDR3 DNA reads TGTGCCAGCAGCCCGGGACTATACTTTCCCCAAGGGAAAGAGACCCAGTACTTC.

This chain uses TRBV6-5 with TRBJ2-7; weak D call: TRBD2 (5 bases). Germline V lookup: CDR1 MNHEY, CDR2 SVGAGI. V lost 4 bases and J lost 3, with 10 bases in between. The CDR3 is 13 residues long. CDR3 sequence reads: CASSWRGSYEQYF. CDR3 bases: TGTGCCAGCAGTTGGAGAGGGAGCTACGAGCAGTACTTC.

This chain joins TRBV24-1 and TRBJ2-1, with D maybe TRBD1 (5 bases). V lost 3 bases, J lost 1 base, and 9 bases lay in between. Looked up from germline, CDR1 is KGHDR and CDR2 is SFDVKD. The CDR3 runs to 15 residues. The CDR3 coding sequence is TGTGCCACCAGTGATGGGTACAGGTCCTACAATGAGCAGTTCTTC. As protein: CATSDGYRSYNEQFF.

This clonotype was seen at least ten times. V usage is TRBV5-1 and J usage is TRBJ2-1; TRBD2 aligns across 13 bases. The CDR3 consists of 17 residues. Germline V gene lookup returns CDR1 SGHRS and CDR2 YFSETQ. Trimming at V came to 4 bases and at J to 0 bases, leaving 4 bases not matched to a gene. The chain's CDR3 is CASSRTSGGSSYNEQFF. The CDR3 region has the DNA TGCGCCAGCAGCCGGACTAGCGGGGGAAGCTCCTACAATGAGCAGTTCTTC.